The clone carrying this T cell receptor beta chain has a count of ten or more. The data stem from a study of T-cell memory formation after mild COVID-19. Study details: In these data, TCR clusters were largely donor specific.

The CDR3 extends over 16 amino acids. Per the germline V gene, CDR1 is SGHVS and CDR2 is FQNEAQ. V dropped 10 bases and J dropped 4; count of bases not matched to a gene: 11. Each CDR3 protein is one row after TCRdb ran MiXCR on the 5' RACE reads. In the table there are 120,000 to 150,000 distinct CDR3 sequences, 6% to 6.5% of which are singletons. Sequencing was done on a sample of PBMCs or a T cell subset sorted from them (not recorded which). This receptor was identified in an adult woman who had mild COVID-19 (a few samples of this study predate the infection). Cell type and time point are not known. The V and J genes are TRBV7-8 and TRBJ2-1, with TRBD2 matching 12 bases. The CDR3 region has the DNA TGTGCCACCTCCCCCCGGACTAGCGGGATTTACAATGAGCAGTTCTTC. Encoded protein: CATSPRTSGIYNEQFF.